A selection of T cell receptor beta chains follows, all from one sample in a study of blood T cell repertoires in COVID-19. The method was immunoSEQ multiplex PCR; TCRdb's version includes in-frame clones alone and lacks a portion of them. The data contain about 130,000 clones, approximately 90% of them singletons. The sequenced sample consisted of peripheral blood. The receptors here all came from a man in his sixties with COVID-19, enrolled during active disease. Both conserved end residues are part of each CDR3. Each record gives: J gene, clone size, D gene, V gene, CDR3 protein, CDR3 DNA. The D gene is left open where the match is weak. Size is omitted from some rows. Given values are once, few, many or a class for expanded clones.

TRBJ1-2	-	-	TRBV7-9	CASSPGQNYGYTF	TGTGCCAGCAGCCCCGGACAAAACTATGGCTACACCTTC
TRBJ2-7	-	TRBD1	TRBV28	CASSLGGQGIHEQYF	TGTGCCAGCAGCCTAGGGGGACAGGGGATCCACGAGCAGTACTTC
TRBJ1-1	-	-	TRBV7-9	CASSLEGFRGGTYDTEAFF	TGTGCCAGCAGCTTAGAGGGATTCCGGGGAGGGACGTACGACACTGAAGCTTTCTTT
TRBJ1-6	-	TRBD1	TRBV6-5	CASSYRTGVINSPLHF	TGTGCCAGCAGTTACAGAACAGGGGTGATTAATTCACCCCTCCACTTT
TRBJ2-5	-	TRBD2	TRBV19	CASSRTSGGFETQYF	TGTGCCAGTAGTAGGACTAGCGGGGGTTTCGAGACCCAGTACTTC
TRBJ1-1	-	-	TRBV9	CASSDHRSEAFF	TGTGCCAGCAGCGACCACAGGAGTGAAGCTTTCTTT
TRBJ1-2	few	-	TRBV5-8	CASSPKDSRYYGYTF	TGTGCCAGCAGCCCGAAGGACTCCCGCTACTATGGCTACACCTTC
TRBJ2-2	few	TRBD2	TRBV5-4	CASSLLVLAGARGTGELFF	TGTGCCAGCAGCTTGCTCGTACTAGCGGGGGCCCGAGGGACCGGGGAGCTGTTTTTT
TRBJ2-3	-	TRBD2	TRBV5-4	CASSGGLAGATDTQYF	TGTGCCAGCAGCGGGGGACTAGCGGGGGCCACAGATACGCAGTATTTT
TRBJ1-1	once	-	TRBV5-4	CASSLMGLSKTEAFF	TGTGCCAGCAGCTTGATGGGCCTGTCGAAGACTGAAGCTTTCTTT
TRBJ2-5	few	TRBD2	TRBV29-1	CSATPGTSEETQYF	TGCAGCGCCACACCCGGGACTAGCGAAGAGACCCAGTACTTC